These 8 T cell receptor beta chains share one sample of origin, sequenced in a study of OX40 agonist ivuxolimab in advanced cancers. Profiling relied on immunoSEQ multiplex PCR, and the TCRdb table lists in-frame clones only, not all of them. The data show tens of thousands of clones, under 90% seen once. The source was CD4+ or CD8+ T cells sorted from blood, collected in a trial of the OX40 agonist ivuxolimab. Receptors were obtained from an adult with an advanced solid tumor such as melanoma, head and neck, liver or kidney cancer.

This sequence joins TRBV6-5 and TRBJ2-7; TRBD2 agrees at 8 bases. The CDR3 extends over 15 amino acids. The trim removed 4 bases at V and 1 base at J, leaving 6 bases unmatched. The germline V gene encodes CDR1 MNHEY and CDR2 SVGAGI. The CDR3 sequence: CASSFSSGFSYEQYF. Written as DNA, the CDR3 is TGTGCCAGCAGTTTTTCTAGCGGGTTTTCCTACGAGCAGTACTTC.

V usage is TRBV15 and J usage is TRBJ2-4; D is perhaps TRBD1 (6 bases). Trimming pared 8 bases from V and 6 bases from J, leaving 11 bases between. The germline V gene has CDR1 LNHNV and CDR2 YYDKDF (reference sequence). The CDR3 has 12 residues. The CDR3 sequence: CATGQLANIQYF. CDR3 in DNA: TGTGCCACCGGACAGTTGGCAAACATTCAGTACTTC.

The chain employs TRBV7-9 and TRBJ2-6; D remains ambiguous. Deletions cut 0 bases from V and 3 bases from J, with 6 bases between. Germline lookup yields CDR1 SEHNR and CDR2 FQNEAQ (reference sequence). The CDR3 is 15 residues long. The CDR3 DNA follows: TGTGCCAGCAGCTTAGCGGGTAGTGGGGCCAACGTCCTGACTTTC. Encoded protein: CASSLAGSGANVLTF.

Only one count was recorded for this clone. This chain joins TRBV7-6 and TRBJ2-1; D uncertain. The V and J ends lost 1 base and 9 bases respectively, with 10 bases between them. Germline V gene sequence: CDR1 SGHVS, CDR2 FNYEAQ. CDR3 length equals 13 residues. CDR3 nucleotide sequence: TGTGCCAGCAGCTTAGTTGCTACGGGTGAGCAGTTCTTC. Translating gives CASSLVATGEQFF. Using reference TRBV7-6 and TRBJ2-1 for the parts outside the CDR3, the full variable domain is GAGVSQSPRYKVTKRGQDVALRCDPISGHVSLYWYRQALGQGPEFLTYFNYEAQQDKSGLPNDRFSAERPEGSISTLTIQRTEQRDSAMYRCASSLVATGEQFFGPGTRLTVL.

This chain links TRBV2 with TRBJ2-7, with D perhaps TRBD1 (6 bases). The CDR3 has 13 residues. Trimming left V 7 bases short and J 5 bases short, with 15 bases between. The V gene's germline CDR1 is SNHLY and CDR2 FYNNEI. CDR3 DNA: TGTGCCAGCAAAGCCGGACAGCCTCACGAGCAGTACTTC. Protein product: CASKAGQPHEQYF.

This clone was seen once. The gene calls are TRBV28 and TRBJ2-1; 7 nucleotides match TRBD1. The junction had 5 bases not matched to a gene; V was cut back by 2 bases and J by 4 bases. Germline CDR1 and CDR2: MDHEN and SYDVKM. The CDR3 extends over 15 amino acids. CDR3 residues: CASSLGTAPYNEQFF. DNA for the CDR3: TGTGCCAGCAGTTTAGGGACAGCACCATACAATGAGCAGTTCTTC.

V gene TRBV9 combines with J gene TRBJ2-1; perhaps TRBD2 as D (6 bases). This CDR3 spans 16 amino acids. The germline CDR1 and CDR2 sequences are SGDLS and YYNGEE. Trimming stripped 0 bases from V and 4 bases from J, with 14 bases between. CDR3 nucleotides: TGTGCCAGCAGCGTAGCTTCTGGCGGAGGGTACAATGAGCAGTTCTTC. This encodes CASSVASGGGYNEQFF.

J is TRBJ2-7 and V is TRBV4-1; 7 nucleotides match TRBD2. The CDR3 is made up of 15 amino acids. V was pared by 6 bases and J by 1 base, with 9 bases of the junction left unmatched. Germline V gene data show CDR1 as MGHRA and CDR2 as YSYEKL. CDR3 bases: TGCGCCAGCAGACCCGGGGCTAGCGGTTCCTACGAGCAGTACTTC. It specifies CASRPGASGSYEQYF.